Sequencing of this T cell receptor beta chain was carried out in a study of T cells in Graves' hyperthyroidism and ophthalmopathy. General study points: From stable hyperthyroidism, ophthalmopathy was set apart by a 13 V-J model.

Germline CDR1 is SEHNR and CDR2 is FQNEAQ (reference sequence). The germline V and J ends were trimmed by 5 bases and 4 bases, with 12 bases remaining between them. This CDR3 region has 14 residues. Regions amplified from RNA transcripts were the TCR beta CDR3 regions. During a first-round RT-PCR of the TCR CDR3, the HTBI primer set was used. TCRdb passed the multiplex PCR reads through MiXCR, listing each CDR3 protein once. This table holds around 800,000 distinct CDR3 sequences, over 35% found once. In its sample, this clonotype was seen many times. Its antigen remains unidentified. The chain uses TRBV7-9 and TRBJ1-3; D not resolved. The sequence came from a man between 18 and 35 years old with Graves' hyperthyroidism. The source material was blood. The CDR3 loop is CASSTDSGGNTIYF. Written as DNA, the CDR3 is TGTGCCAGCAGCACCGACTCGGGGGGAAACACCATATATTTT.